Presented here are 12 T cell receptor beta chains from one specimen sequenced in a study of T cells after yellow fever vaccination. TCRdb independently ran MiXCR on the 5' RACE reads; one entry per CDR3 protein. The profile shows around 88,000 distinct CDR3 sequences, 13% of them singletons. The source material was CD8+ T cells not binding an NS4B(214-222) dextramer, sorted from PBMCs, sampled roughly 20 days after the first yellow fever vaccination. The receptors stem from a man aged 18 to 30 who received the YFV17D yellow fever vaccine.

The rearrangement links TRBV6-5 to TRBJ2-1, with D perhaps matching TRBD1 or TRBD2 (5 bases each). There are 14 residues in the CDR3. CDR1 MNHEY and CDR2 SVGAGI come from the germline V gene. Trimming pared 0 bases from V and 9 bases from J, leaving 12 bases between. The CDR3 loop is CASSYSSGHGEQFF. DNA of the CDR3: TGTGCCAGCAGTTACTCTTCGGGGCATGGTGAGCAGTTCTTC.

This clonotype was counted between two and nine times. The CDR3 DNA is TGTGCCAGCAGTTATCGGGACAATGAAAAACTGTTTTTT. It translates to CASSYRDNEKLFF. V is TRBV6-2 or TRBV6-3 and J is TRBJ1-4; possibly TRBD1 for D (5 bases). Between the trimmed V and J ends, which lost 3 bases and 5 bases, there was a span of 7 bases. The germline V gene encodes CDR1 MNHEY and CDR2 SVGEGT. CDR3 size: 13 residues.

The table lists this clonotype with a few counts. The rearrangement uses TRBV10-3 and TRBJ2-2, with a weak D call TRBD2 (5 bases). The germline CDR1 and CDR2 sequences are ENHRY and SYGVKD. The CDR3 runs 17 residues. Trimming took 10 bases from V and 4 from J, leaving 25 bases between them. CDR3: CATGVVRASMATGELFF. As DNA, the CDR3 is TGTGCCACTGGGGTAGTTCGGGCTAGCATGGCCACCGGGGAGCTGTTTTTT.

This clonotype has just a few counts. V gene TRBV7-8 combines with J gene TRBJ2-1, with TRBD2 matching over 10 bases. This CDR3 has 15 residues. V lost 6 bases and J lost 4; bases outside the gene matches: 6. Germline values: CDR1 SGHVS, CDR2 FQNEAQ. The CDR3 DNA reads as TGTGCCAGCAGTCCTAGCGGGGGCCTTTACAATGAGCAGTTCTTC. Its protein product is CASSPSGGLYNEQFF.

This clonotype was observed many times. The V and J genes are TRBV15 and TRBJ2-1; D not certain. The V end was cut by 1 base, the J end by 1 base, with 8 bases between. Germline V gene data show CDR1 as LNHNV and CDR2 as YYDKDF (reference sequence). This CDR3 is 15 amino acids long. The CDR3, as DNA: TGTGCCACCAGCAGAGGCCAGGTTTCCTACAATGAGCAGTTCTTC. Translation: CATSRGQVSYNEQFF.

In this sample, this clonotype turned up a few times. The chain couples TRBV7-8 to TRBJ2-7; 7 bases map to TRBD1. This CDR3 has 13 residues. V shed 4 bases and J 5 bases; nucleotides not matched to a gene: 5. In germline, CDR1 is SGHVS, CDR2 FQNEAQ. The CDR3, as DNA: TGTGCCAGCAGCTCAGCACAGGGGAACGAGCAGTACGTC. Translating gives CASSSAQGNEQYV.

This clonotype was seen a few times. The V and J genes are TRBV5-1 and TRBJ2-1, with no clear D. CDR3 length: 15 residues. V was clipped by 0 bases and J by 6 bases, with 13 bases between them. Germline CDR1 and CDR2: SGHRS and YFSETQ. CDR3 nucleotides: TGCGCCAGCAGCTTGGAACTTGCTGATTTCAATGAGCAGTTCTTC. This codes for CASSLELADFNEQFF.

There are a few counts of this clonotype. The V gene is TRBV3-1, the J gene TRBJ2-1; TRBD2 matches 9 bases. This CDR3 region has 15 residues. CDR1 and CDR2 from the germline V gene are LGHDT and YNNKEL (reference sequence). V lost 0 bases, J lost 10 bases, and 7 bases stayed unmatched. In DNA form, the CDR3 reads TGTGCCAGCAGCCAAGATTTGGCTAGCGGGGAAGAGCAGTTCTTC. This encodes CASSQDLASGEEQFF.

J is TRBJ1-1 and V is TRBV29-1; D is perhaps TRBD1 (6 bases). V was clipped by 4 bases and J by 5 bases, with 14 bases between them. The CDR3 loop spans 13 amino acids. Germline lookup yields CDR1 SQVTM and CDR2 ANQGSEA. The CDR3 bases are TGCAGCGTTGCCGGGACATCTGGTACTGAAGCTTTCTTT. This codes for CSVAGTSGTEAFF.

The chain has TRBV6-1 and TRBJ2-1; D not resolved. Trimming cost V 6 bases and J 6 bases, with 9 bases left between them. The CDR3 consists of 12 residues. Germline lookup yields CDR1 MNHNS and CDR2 SASEGT. CDR3 amino acids: CASRFLSNEQFF. The CDR3 bases are TGTGCCAGCAGGTTCCTCAGCAATGAGCAGTTCTTC.

This clonotype showed up just a few times. The J gene is TRBJ2-1, the V gene TRBV12-3 or TRBV12-4; D gene uncertain. The V end lost 6 bases, the J end lost 8 bases, and 8 bases lay between the germline ends. The CDR3 sequence is 11 residues long. Here the CDR3 DNA reads TGTGCCAGCAGCGTAAACGATGAGCAGTTCTTC. It codes for CASSVNDEQFF.

The chain carries TRBV6-5 and TRBJ2-5; D remains unclear. The CDR3 loop spans 14 amino acids. Trimming pared 2 bases from V and 5 bases from J, leaving 12 bases between. Germline CDR1 is MNHEY and CDR2 is SVGAGI. The CDR3 nucleotides are TGTGCCAGCAGTTACGTCCAGCTTCATGAGACCCAGTACTTC. It translates to CASSYVQLHETQYF.